These 7 T cell receptor beta chains originate from one sample sequenced in a study of cytomegalovirus exposure and HLA in healthy donors. PCR involved 60 Vbeta and 13 Jbeta primers. TCRdb's table, derived via immunoSEQ multiplex PCR, lists solely in-frame clones and lacks some. There are around 140,000 clones in the sample; roughly 74% occur only once, and 3% to 3.5% lies in the top ten. Sequencing input: PBMCs. These receptors came from a man aged 35 to 55 in good health and CMV-seronegative.

This clone was seen a single time. The rearrangement links TRBV9 to TRBJ2-5; tentatively, D is TRBD1 (5 bases). The end of the DNA is better explained by TRBJ2-7, so the J call may be wrong. The CDR3 spans 14 residues. The V gene's germline CDR1 is SGDLS and CDR2 YYNGEE. In DNA form, the CDR3 reads TGTGCCAGCAGCGTAGGAAGGGGATCCTACGAGCAGTACTTC. Translated, it gives CASSVGRGSYEQYF.

The chain recombines TRBV7-3 with TRBJ2-3; 8 nucleotides line up with TRBD1. The junction had 1 base not matched to a gene; V was cut back by 5 bases and J by 0 bases. This CDR3 region has 14 residues. In germline, CDR1 is SGHTA, CDR2 FQGTGA. CDR3 nucleotides: TGTGCCAGCAGCCAGGGGGCTAGCACAGATACGCAGTATTTT. Translated, it gives CASSQGASTDTQYF.

V and J are TRBV28 and TRBJ2-1; 7 nucleotides line up with TRBD2. The V gene's germline CDR1 is MDHEN and CDR2 SYDVKM. Unmatched junction bases numbered 8, after V lost 3 bases and J lost 3 bases. The CDR3 is made up of 16 amino acids. CDR3 DNA: TGTGCCAGCAGTTTTGTGTCTAGCGGAAACTACAATGAGCAGTTCTTC. It translates to CASSFVSSGNYNEQFF.

The rearrangement joins TRBV7-8 to TRBJ2-1, with D possibly being TRBD2 (7 bases). The CDR3 totals 15 residues. Deletions cut 5 bases from V and 2 bases from J, with 13 bases between. The germline V gene has CDR1 SGHVS and CDR2 FQNEAQ. The CDR3 region is CASSLGGPTYNEQFF. CDR3 coding DNA: TGTGCCAGCAGCCTCGGGGGGCCAACCTACAATGAGCAGTTCTTC.

This rearrangement joins TRBV19 to TRBJ1-3, with D possibly matching TRBD1 (5 bases). The CDR3 spans 16 residues. The germline CDR1 and CDR2 sequences are LNHDA and SQIVND (reference sequence). The V end lost 5 bases, the J end lost 1 base, and 15 bases lay between the germline ends. This chain's CDR3 is CASSDPGSPSGNTIYF. CDR3 DNA: TGTGCCAGTAGTGACCCAGGGTCTCCATCTGGAAACACCATATATTTT.

The chain uses TRBV11-2 and TRBJ2-7, with no clear D. CDR1 and CDR2 from the germline V gene are SGHAT and FQNNGV. There are 13 residues in the CDR3. V was shortened by 5 bases and J by 7 bases, with 15 bases between the two germline ends. As DNA, the CDR3 is TGTGCCAGCAGCGTCGCGGCGTCGGGTGAGCAGTACTTC. Translated: CASSVAASGEQYF.

This clone was found a few times. The gene calls are TRBV10-3 and TRBJ2-5; D not certain. CDR1 and CDR2 from the germline V gene are ENHRY and SYGVKD. The CDR3 covers 12 residues. V dropped 6 bases and J dropped 2 bases, with 7 bases sitting between them. This CDR3 is CAISTKQETQYF. The CDR3 DNA reads TGTGCCATCAGCACAAAACAAGAGACCCAGTACTTC.